The 5 T cell receptor beta chains listed next were all sequenced from one sample in a study of T cells after yellow fever vaccination. TCRdb fed the 5' RACE reads into MiXCR, producing one record per CDR3 protein. The sample carries nearly 300,000 distinct CDR3 sequences, approximately 10% recorded once. Sequenced here: CD4+ T cells sorted from PBMCs, sampled 5 days after the yellow fever booster vaccination. The receptor source for this set is a young man who received the YFV17D yellow fever vaccine.

The chain has TRBV20-1 and TRBJ2-1, with 11 nucleotides matching TRBD2. The CDR3 has 15 amino acids. Trimming at V came to 0 bases and at J to 6 bases, leaving 4 bases not matched to a gene. Germline V gene lookup returns CDR1 DFQATT and CDR2 SNEGSKA (reference sequence). The CDR3: CSARDRLAGTNEQFF. Written as DNA, the CDR3 is TGCAGTGCTAGAGATAGACTAGCGGGGACCAATGAGCAGTTCTTC.

The chain carries TRBV20-1 and TRBJ1-1; the match to TRBD1 covers 7 bases. Germline assignment: CDR1 DFQATT and CDR2 SNEGSKA (reference sequence). The CDR3 is 13 amino acids. With 6 bases clipped from V and 0 bases from J, the junction kept 4 bases outside the gene matches. The CDR3 nucleotides read TGCAGTGCCAAGGGACAGTTGAACACTGAAGCTTTCTTT. Translation gives CSAKGQLNTEAFF.

The chain carries TRBV29-1 and TRBJ2-5; the D gene could be TRBD1 or TRBD2 (6 bases each). The length of the CDR3 is 12 residues. Looked up from germline, CDR1 is SQVTM and CDR2 is ANQGSEA. V was trimmed by 7 bases and J by 4 bases, leaving 13 bases between them. CDR3 DNA sequence: TGCAGCGACTCGGAGGGGGGAGAGACCCAGTACTTC. As protein: CSDSEGGETQYF.

The CDR3 nucleotides read TGCGCCAGCAGCGCCCTAGCGGGGGGGCAGAATGAGCAGTTCTTC. It yields the protein CASSALAGGQNEQFF. The J gene is TRBJ2-1, the V gene TRBV5-1; TRBD2 agrees at 12 bases. Trimming removed 4 bases from V and 7 bases from J; junction bases left unmatched: 6. CDR3 length: 15 residues. From germline, CDR1 is SGHRS and CDR2 YFSETQ.

This clonotype occurred many times. The chain employs TRBV6-2 or TRBV6-3 and TRBJ1-2; the match to TRBD1 covers 7 bases. The trim removed 6 bases at V and 8 bases at J, leaving 9 bases unmatched. Germline V gene sequence: CDR1 MNHEY, CDR2 SVGEGT. The CDR3 has 13 amino acids. The CDR3 sequence is CASSPRDSWGYTF. The CDR3, as DNA: TGTGCCAGCAGCCCTCGGGACAGCTGGGGCTACACCTTC.